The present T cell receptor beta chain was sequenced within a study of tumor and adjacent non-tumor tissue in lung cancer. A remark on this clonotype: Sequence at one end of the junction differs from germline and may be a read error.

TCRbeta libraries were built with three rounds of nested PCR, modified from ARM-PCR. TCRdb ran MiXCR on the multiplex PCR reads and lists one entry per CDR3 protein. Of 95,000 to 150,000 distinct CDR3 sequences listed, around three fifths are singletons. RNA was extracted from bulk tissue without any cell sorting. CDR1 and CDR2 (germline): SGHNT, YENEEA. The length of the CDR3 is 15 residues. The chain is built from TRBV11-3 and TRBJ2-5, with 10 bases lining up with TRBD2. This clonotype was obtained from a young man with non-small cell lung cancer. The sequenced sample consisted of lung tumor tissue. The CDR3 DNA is TGCGCCGGCAGCTTAGAAGCGGGAGGGCAAGAGACCCAGTCCTTC. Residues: CAGSLEAGGQETQSF. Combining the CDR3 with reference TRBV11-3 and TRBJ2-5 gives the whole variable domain EAGVVQSPRYKIIEKKQPVAFWCNPISGHNTLYWYLQNLGQGPELLIRYENEEAVDDSQLPKDRFSAERLKGVDSTLKIQPAELGDSAVYLCAGSLEAGGQETQSFGPGTRLLVL.